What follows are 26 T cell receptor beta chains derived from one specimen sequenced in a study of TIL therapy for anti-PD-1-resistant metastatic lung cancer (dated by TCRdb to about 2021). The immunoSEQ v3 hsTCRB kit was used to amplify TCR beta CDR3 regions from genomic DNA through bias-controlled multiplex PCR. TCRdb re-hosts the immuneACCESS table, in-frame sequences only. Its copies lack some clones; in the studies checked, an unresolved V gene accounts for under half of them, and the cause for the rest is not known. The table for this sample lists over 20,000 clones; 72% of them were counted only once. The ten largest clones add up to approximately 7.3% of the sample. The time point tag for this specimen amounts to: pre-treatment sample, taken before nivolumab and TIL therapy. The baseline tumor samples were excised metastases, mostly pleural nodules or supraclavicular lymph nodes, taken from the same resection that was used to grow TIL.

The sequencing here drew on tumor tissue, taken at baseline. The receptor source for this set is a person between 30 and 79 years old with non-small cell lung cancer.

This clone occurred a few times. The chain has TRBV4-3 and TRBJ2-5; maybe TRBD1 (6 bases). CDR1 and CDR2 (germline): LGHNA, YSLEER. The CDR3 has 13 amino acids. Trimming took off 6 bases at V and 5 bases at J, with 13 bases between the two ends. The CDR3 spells CASSPGERETQYF. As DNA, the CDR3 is TGCGCCAGCAGTCCAGGGGAGAGGGAGACCCAGTACTTC.

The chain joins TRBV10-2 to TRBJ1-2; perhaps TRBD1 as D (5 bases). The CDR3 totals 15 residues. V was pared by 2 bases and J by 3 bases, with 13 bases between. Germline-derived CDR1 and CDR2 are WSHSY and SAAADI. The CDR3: CASSEKRGWDYGYTF. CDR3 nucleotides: TGCGCCAGCAGTGAGAAAAGGGGCTGGGACTATGGCTACACCTTC.

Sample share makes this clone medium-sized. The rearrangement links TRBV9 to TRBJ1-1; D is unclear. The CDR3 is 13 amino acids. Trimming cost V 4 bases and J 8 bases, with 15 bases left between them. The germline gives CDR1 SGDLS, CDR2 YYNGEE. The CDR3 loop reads CASSPRPLEEAFF. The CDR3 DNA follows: TGTGCCAGCAGCCCGAGACCACTTGAAGAAGCTTTCTTT.

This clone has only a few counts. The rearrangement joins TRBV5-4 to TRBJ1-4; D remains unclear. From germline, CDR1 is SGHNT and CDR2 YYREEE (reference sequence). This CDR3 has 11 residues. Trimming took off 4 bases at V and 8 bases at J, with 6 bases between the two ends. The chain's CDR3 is CASSLQEKLFF. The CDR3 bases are TGTGCCAGCAGCCTCCAAGAAAAACTGTTTTTT.

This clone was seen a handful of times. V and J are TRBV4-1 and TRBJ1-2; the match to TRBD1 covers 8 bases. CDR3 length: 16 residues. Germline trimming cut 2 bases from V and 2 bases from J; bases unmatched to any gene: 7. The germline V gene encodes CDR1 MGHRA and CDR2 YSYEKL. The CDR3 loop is CASSQTPGQGNYGYTF. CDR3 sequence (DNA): TGCGCCAGCAGCCAAACGCCCGGACAGGGAAACTATGGCTACACCTTC.

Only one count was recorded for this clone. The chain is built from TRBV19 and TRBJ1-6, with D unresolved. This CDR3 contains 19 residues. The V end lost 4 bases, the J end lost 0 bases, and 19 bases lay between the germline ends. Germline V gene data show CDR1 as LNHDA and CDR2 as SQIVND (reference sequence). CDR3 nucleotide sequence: TGTGCCAGTAGTACCGGTTTTTTCAGCTTTAGCTCCTATAATTCACCCCTCCACTTT. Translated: CASSTGFFSFSSYNSPLHF.

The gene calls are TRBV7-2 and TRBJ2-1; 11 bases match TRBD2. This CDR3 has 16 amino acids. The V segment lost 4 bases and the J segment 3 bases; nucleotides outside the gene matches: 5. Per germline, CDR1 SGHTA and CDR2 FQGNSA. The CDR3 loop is CASSSPTSGGYNEQFF. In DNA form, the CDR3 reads TGTGCCAGCAGCTCACCCACTAGCGGGGGCTACAATGAGCAGTTCTTC.

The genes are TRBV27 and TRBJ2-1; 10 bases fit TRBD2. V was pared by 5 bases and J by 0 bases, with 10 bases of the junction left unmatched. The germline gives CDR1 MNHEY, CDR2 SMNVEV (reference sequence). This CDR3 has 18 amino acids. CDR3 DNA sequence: TGTGCCAGCAGTACTCACCTTAGCGGGGGGTCCTCCTACAATGAGCAGTTCTTC. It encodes CASSTHLSGGSSYNEQFF.

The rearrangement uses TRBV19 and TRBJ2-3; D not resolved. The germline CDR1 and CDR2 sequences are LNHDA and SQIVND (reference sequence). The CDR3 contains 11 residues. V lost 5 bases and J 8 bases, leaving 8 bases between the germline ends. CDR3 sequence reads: CASSHGATQYF. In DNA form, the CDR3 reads TGTGCCAGTAGTCATGGAGCTACGCAGTATTTT.

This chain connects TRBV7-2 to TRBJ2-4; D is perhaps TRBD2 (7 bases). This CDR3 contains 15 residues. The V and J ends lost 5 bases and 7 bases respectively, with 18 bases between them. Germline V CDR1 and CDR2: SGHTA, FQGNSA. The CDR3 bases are TGTGCCAGCAGCCCGTACGGGGGGCAGGGGAACATTCAGTACTTC. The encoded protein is CASSPYGGQGNIQYF.

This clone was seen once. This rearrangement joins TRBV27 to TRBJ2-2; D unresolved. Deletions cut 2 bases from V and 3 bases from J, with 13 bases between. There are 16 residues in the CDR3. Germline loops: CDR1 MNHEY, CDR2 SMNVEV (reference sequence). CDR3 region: CASSLESRPYTGELFF. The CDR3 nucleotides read TGTGCCAGCAGTTTAGAGAGTCGACCTTACACCGGGGAGCTGTTTTTT.

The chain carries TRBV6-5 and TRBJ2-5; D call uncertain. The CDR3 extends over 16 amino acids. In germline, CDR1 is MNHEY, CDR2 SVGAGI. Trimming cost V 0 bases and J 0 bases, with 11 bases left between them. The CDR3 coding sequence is TGTGCCAGCAGTTACTCGATTGACCAGTACCAAGAGACCCAGTACTTC. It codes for CASSYSIDQYQETQYF.

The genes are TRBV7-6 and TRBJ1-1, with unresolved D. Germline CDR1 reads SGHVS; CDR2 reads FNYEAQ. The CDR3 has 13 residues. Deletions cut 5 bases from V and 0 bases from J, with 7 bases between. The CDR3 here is CASSADLNTEAFF. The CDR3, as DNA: TGTGCCAGCAGCGCCGACCTGAACACTGAAGCTTTCTTT.

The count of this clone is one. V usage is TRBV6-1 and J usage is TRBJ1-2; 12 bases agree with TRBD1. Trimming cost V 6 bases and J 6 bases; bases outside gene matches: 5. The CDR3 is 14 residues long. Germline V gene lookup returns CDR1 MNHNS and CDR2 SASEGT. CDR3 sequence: CASSRDRGRDGYTF. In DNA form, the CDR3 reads TGTGCCAGCAGCCGGGACAGGGGGCGCGATGGCTACACCTTC.

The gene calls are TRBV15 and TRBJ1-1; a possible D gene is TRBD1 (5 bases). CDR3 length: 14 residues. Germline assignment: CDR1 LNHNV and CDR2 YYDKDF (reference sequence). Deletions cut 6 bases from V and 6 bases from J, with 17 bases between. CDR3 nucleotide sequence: TGTGCCACCAGGCGACAGTTTCGGTTGGCTGAAGCTTTCTTT. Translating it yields CATRRQFRLAEAFF.

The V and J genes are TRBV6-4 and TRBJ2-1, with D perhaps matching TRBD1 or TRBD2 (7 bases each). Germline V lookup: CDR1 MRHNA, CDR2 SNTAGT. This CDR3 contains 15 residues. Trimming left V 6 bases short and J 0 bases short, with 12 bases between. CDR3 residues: CASSQRDSSYNEQFF. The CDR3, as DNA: TGTGCCAGCAGCCAGCGGGACAGCTCCTACAATGAGCAGTTCTTC.

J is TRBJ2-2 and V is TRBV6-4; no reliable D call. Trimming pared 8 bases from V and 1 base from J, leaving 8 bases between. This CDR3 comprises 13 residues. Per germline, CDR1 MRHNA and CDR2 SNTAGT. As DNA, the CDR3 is TGTGCCAGCGCGGCAAGGAACACCGGGGAGCTGTTTTTT. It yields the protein CASAARNTGELFF.

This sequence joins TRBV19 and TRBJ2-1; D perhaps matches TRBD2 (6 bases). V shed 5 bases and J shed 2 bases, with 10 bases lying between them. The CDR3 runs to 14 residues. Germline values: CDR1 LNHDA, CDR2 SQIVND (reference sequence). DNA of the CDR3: TGTGCCAGTAGTCCCGGCGGGGCCTACAATGAGCAGTTCTTC. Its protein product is CASSPGGAYNEQFF.

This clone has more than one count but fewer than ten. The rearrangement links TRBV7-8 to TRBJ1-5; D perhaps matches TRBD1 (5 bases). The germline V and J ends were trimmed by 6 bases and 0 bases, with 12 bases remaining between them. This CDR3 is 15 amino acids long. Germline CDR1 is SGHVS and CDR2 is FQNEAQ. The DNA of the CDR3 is TGTGCCAGCAGACCGACAGCGATTAGCAATCAGCCCCAGCATTTT. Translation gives CASRPTAISNQPQHF.

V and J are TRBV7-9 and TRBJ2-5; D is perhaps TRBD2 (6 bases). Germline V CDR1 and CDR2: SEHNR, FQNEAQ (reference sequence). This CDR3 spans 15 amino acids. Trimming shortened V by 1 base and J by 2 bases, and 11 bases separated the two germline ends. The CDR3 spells CASSLGGVRQETQYF. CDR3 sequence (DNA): TGTGCCAGCAGCTTAGGGGGGGTTAGACAAGAGACCCAGTACTTC.

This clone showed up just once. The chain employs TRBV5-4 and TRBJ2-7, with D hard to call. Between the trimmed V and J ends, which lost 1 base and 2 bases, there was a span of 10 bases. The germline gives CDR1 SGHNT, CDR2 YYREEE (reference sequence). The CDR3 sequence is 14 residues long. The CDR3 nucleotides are TGTGCCAGCAGCTTGTATAGCCCTACCTACGAGCAGTACTTC. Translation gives CASSLYSPTYEQYF.

This CDR3 reads CASGLAGTSGIVDTQYF. The CDR3 DNA reads as TGCGCCAGCGGACTAGCGGGGACCTCGGGTATAGTGGATACGCAGTATTTT. The genes are TRBV10-2 and TRBJ2-3; TRBD2 aligns across 12 bases. The CDR3 spans 17 residues. V trimming: 8 bases; J trimming: 6 bases; junction bases outside the gene matches: 15. Germline values: CDR1 WSHSY, CDR2 SAAADI.

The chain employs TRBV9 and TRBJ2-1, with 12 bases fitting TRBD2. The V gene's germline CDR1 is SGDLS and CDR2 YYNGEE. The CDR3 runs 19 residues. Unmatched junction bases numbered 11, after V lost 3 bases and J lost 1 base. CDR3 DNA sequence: TGTGCCAGCAGCGCCCCGGGGCTAGCGGGGGGGCTATCCTACAATGAGCAGTTCTTC. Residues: CASSAPGLAGGLSYNEQFF.

CDR3 sequence: CASILGEANYGYTF. The CDR3 nucleotides are TGTGCCAGCATCTTAGGGGAAGCTAACTATGGCTACACCTTC. The chain is built from TRBV5-6 and TRBJ1-2, with TRBD1 as a possible D gene (5 bases). CDR3 length equals 14 residues. Trimming pared 6 bases from V and 0 bases from J, leaving 12 bases between. Germline lookup yields CDR1 SGHDT and CDR2 YYEEEE.

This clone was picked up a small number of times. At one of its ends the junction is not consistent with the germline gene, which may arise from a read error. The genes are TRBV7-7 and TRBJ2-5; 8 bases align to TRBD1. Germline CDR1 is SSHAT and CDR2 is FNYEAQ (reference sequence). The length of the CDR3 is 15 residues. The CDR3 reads CASSSRQGSQETQYF. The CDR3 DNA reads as TGTGCTAGCAGCTCCCGACAGGGGAGCCAAGAGACCCAGTACTTC.

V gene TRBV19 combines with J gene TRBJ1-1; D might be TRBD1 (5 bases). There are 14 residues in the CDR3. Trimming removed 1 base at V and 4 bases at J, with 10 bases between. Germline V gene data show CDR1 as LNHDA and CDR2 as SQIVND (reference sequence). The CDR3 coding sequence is TGTGCCAGTAGTATAGGGGGCGGCGGCACTGAAGCTTTCTTT. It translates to CASSIGGGGTEAFF.